The next 27 T cell receptor beta chains were all read from a single sample in a study of blood T cell repertoires in COVID-19 (dated by TCRdb to about 2020). The library came from the immunoSEQ multiplex PCR assay. Not all clones reach the TCRdb copy of this immuneACCESS table, which keeps in-frame sequences only. Checked studies attribute under half of the gap to unresolved V genes and leave the rest unexplained. The sample profile shows roughly 250,000 clones; approximately 86% of them were found once. The top ten clonotypes cover 3.3% of the sample. Sequenced input: PBMCs or T cells enriched from blood (not recorded which). These receptors all stem from a woman aged 35 to 49 with acute COVID-19.

The rearrangement joins TRBV18 to TRBJ1-5, with a tentative D call TRBD1 (5 bases). The CDR3 length is 14 residues. The germline V gene has CDR1 KGHSH and CDR2 LQKENI. Trimming stripped 2 bases from V and 3 bases from J, with 8 bases between. The CDR3 DNA sequence: TGTGCCAGCTCACCATCCAGGGTCAATCAGCCCCAGCATTTT. As protein: CASSPSRVNQPQHF. Together with reference TRBV18 and TRBJ1-5, the CDR3 gives the full variable domain: NAGVMQNPRHLVRRRGQEARLRCSPMKGHSHVYWYRQLPEEGLKFMVYLQKENIIDESGMPKERFSAEFPKEGPSILRIQQVVRGDSAAYFCASSPSRVNQPQHFGDGTRLSIL.

The chain joins TRBV12-1 to TRBJ1-3. TRBV12-1 is shown as a pseudogene. This CDR3 has 21 residues. The CDR3 sequence: CASSHSKKLDGGASSGNTIYF. Here the CDR3 DNA reads TGTGCCAGCAGCCACTCAAAAAAACTCGATGGGGGGGCTTCCTCTGGAAACACCATATATTTT.

The chain uses TRBV18 and TRBJ1-2; 8 nucleotides match TRBD1. From germline, CDR1 is KGHSH and CDR2 LQKENI. The ends lost 3 bases at V and 8 bases at J; junction bases unmatched: 14. The CDR3 has 16 amino acids. The CDR3 DNA sequence: TGTGCCAGCTCACCGACTCGGACAGGGAGCCAGAAGGGCTACACCTTC. This gives the protein CASSPTRTGSQKGYTF. Full variable domain (remainder filled in from reference TRBV18 and TRBJ1-2): NAGVMQNPRHLVRRRGQEARLRCSPMKGHSHVYWYRQLPEEGLKFMVYLQKENIIDESGMPKERFSAEFPKEGPSILRIQQVVRGDSAAYFCASSPTRTGSQKGYTFGSGTRLTVV.

The V call is TRBV6-4, the J call TRBJ1-2, with D uncertain. CDR1 is MRHNA, CDR2 SNTAGT, per germline. With 7 bases removed from V and 4 bases from J, the gap between germline ends came to 16 bases. CDR3 length: 14 amino acids. The CDR3 nucleotides are TGTGCCAGCAAAGTTGTCCAGGAAGCCTATGGCTACACCTTC. This gives the protein CASKVVQEAYGYTF.

The V and J genes are TRBV29-1 and TRBJ2-7; weak D call: TRBD1 (6 bases). Trimming removed 5 bases at V and 5 bases at J, with 16 bases between. The CDR3 extends over 13 amino acids. The V gene's germline CDR1 is SQVTM and CDR2 ANQGSEA. Here the CDR3 DNA reads TGCAGCGTTTCCAGCCTACAGGGCCACGAGCAGTACTTC. It specifies CSVSSLQGHEQYF.

The chain is built from TRBV6-5 and TRBJ2-5, with D possibly matching TRBD1 (7 bases). Germline CDR1 is MNHEY and CDR2 is SVGAGI. V lost 10 bases and J lost 5, with 17 bases in between. The CDR3 totals 13 residues. CDR3 coding DNA: TGTGCCATACACAGGACAGGAGGGGAGACCCAGTACTTC. It encodes CAIHRTGGETQYF.

The V and J genes are TRBV7-9 and TRBJ1-2, with no clear D. Germline V gene data show CDR1 as SEHNR and CDR2 as FQNEAQ (reference sequence). With 0 bases removed from V and 7 bases from J, the gap between germline ends came to 12 bases. The CDR3 is made up of 14 amino acids. Written as DNA, the CDR3 is TGTGCCAGCAGCTTAGCGGGCGCAGACCCTGGCTACACCTTC. Its protein is CASSLAGADPGYTF.

This clone has a single count. The chain uses TRBV13 and TRBJ2-1, with 16 bases fitting TRBD2. The ends lost 0 bases at V and 8 bases at J; junction bases unmatched: 7. The CDR3 is made up of 18 amino acids. Germline-derived CDR1 and CDR2 are PRHDT and FYEKMQ (reference sequence). The CDR3 sequence is CASSLGGLAGGLGDEQFF. For the CDR3, the DNA is TGTGCCAGCAGCTTAGGGGGACTAGCGGGAGGGTTAGGGGATGAGCAGTTCTTC.

The gene calls are TRBV19 and TRBJ2-1, with 9 nucleotides matching TRBD1. The CDR3 covers 15 residues. Germline assignment: CDR1 LNHDA and CDR2 SQIVND (reference sequence). With 7 bases clipped from V and 7 bases from J, the junction kept 11 bases outside the gene matches. The CDR3: CASTHRTGEENEQFF. Here the CDR3 DNA reads TGTGCCAGTACCCATAGGACAGGGGAGGAAAATGAGCAGTTCTTC.

This chain links TRBV19 with TRBJ2-2; 10 nucleotides agree with TRBD1. Trimming cost V 5 bases and J 3 bases; bases outside gene matches: 6. Germline V gene data show CDR1 as LNHDA and CDR2 as SQIVND (reference sequence). The CDR3 has 16 residues. CDR3 sequence (DNA): TGTGCCAGTAGTCCGCGGACAGGGGGAGACACCGGGGAGCTGTTTTTT. This encodes CASSPRTGGDTGELFF.

J is TRBJ2-1 and V is TRBV25-1; TRBD2 matches 9 bases. V lost 5 bases to trimming and J lost 5 bases; unmatched junction nucleotides: 10. The CDR3 length is 16 residues. Germline V gives CDR1 MGHDK, CDR2 SYGVNS. The CDR3 DNA follows: TGTGCCAGCAGTCCCAAGGAAGCGGGAGGCCACAATGAGCAGTTCTTC. Amino acids: CASSPKEAGGHNEQFF.

This chain uses TRBV5-4 with TRBJ2-3, with 8 bases matching TRBD2. Germline V gene data show CDR1 as SGHNT and CDR2 as YYREEE (reference sequence). The CDR3 length is 14 residues. V lost 4 bases, J lost 2 bases, and 3 bases stayed unmatched. This chain's CDR3 is CASSRSGNTDTQYF. In nucleotides, the CDR3 is TGTGCCAGCAGCCGTAGCGGGAACACAGATACGCAGTATTTT.

The CDR3 here is CASNRGGVHNEQFF. CDR3 bases: TGTGCCAGCAACCGAGGGGGAGTTCACAATGAGCAGTTCTTC. V gene TRBV6-5 combines with J gene TRBJ2-1; the D gene is possibly TRBD1 (6 bases). Germline lookup yields CDR1 MNHEY and CDR2 SVGAGI. The CDR3 has 14 amino acids. Between the trimmed V and J ends, which lost 7 bases and 5 bases, there was a span of 15 bases.

This rearrangement joins TRBV12-5 to TRBJ2-7; TRBD1 agrees at 7 bases. V lost 4 bases to trimming and J lost 5 bases; unmatched junction nucleotides: 5. This CDR3 has 13 amino acids. The germline gives CDR1 LGHNT, CDR2 FRNRAP. The CDR3 nucleotides read TGTGCTAGTGGTTCGACAGGGAGCAACGAGCAGTACTTC. Translated, it gives CASGSTGSNEQYF.

The J gene is TRBJ1-1, the V gene TRBV6-5, with TRBD1 matching 9 bases. Germline CDR1 MNHEY, CDR2 SVGAGI. The V segment lost 6 bases and the J segment 5 bases; nucleotides outside the gene matches: 7. The CDR3 is made up of 14 amino acids. CDR3 sequence (DNA): TGTGCCAGCAGCCCGACAGGGGGTTCGACTGAAGCTTTCTTT. This codes for CASSPTGGSTEAFF.

This chain uses TRBV3-1 (or the pseudogene TRBV3-2) with TRBJ2-1; 7 positions match TRBD2. The germline V gene encodes CDR1 LGHDT and CDR2 YNNKEL (reference sequence). CDR3 size: 15 residues. The V segment lost 4 bases and the J segment 0 bases; nucleotides outside the gene matches: 3. The CDR3 DNA is TGTGCCAGCAGCCCGTTAGCGGGCTCCTACAATGAGCAGTTCTTC. It specifies CASSPLAGSYNEQFF.

The V call is TRBV7-9, the J call TRBJ2-7; TRBD1 might be the D (6 bases). Trimming left V 4 bases short and J 3 bases short, with 13 bases between. The CDR3 extends over 14 amino acids. Germline lookup yields CDR1 SEHNR and CDR2 FQNEAQ (reference sequence). The CDR3 sequence is CASSSPDRFYEQYF. Here the CDR3 DNA reads TGTGCCAGCAGCTCACCTGACAGGTTCTACGAGCAGTACTTC. Full variable domain (outside the CDR3, taken from reference TRBV7-9 and TRBJ2-7): DTGVSQNPRHKITKRGQNVTFRCDPISEHNRLYWYRQTLGQGPEFLTYFQNEAQLEKSRLLSDRFSAERPKGSFSTLEIQRTEQGDSAMYLCASSSPDRFYEQYFGPGTRLTVT.

The chain recombines TRBV27 with TRBJ2-3; TRBD1 aligns across 9 bases. The V gene end was trimmed by 2 bases and the J gene end by 3 bases; junction bases not matched to a gene: 3. CDR3 size: 15 residues. The germline gives CDR1 MNHEY, CDR2 SMNVEV (reference sequence). The DNA for the CDR3 is TGTGCCAGCAGTTTAACAGGGGGCATTACAGATACGCAGTATTTT. It is translated as CASSLTGGITDTQYF.

The chain employs TRBV19 and TRBJ1-5, with D unclear. Germline V gene data show CDR1 as LNHDA and CDR2 as SQIVND (reference sequence). V lost 4 bases to trimming and J lost 3 bases, with 7 bases between them. The CDR3 covers 13 residues. CDR3 nucleotides: TGTGCCAGTAGTACAGGTCTCAATCAGCCCCAGCATTTT. Its protein is CASSTGLNQPQHF.

V gene TRBV19 combines with J gene TRBJ2-7, with 8 bases fitting TRBD2. Germline V gene lookup returns CDR1 LNHDA and CDR2 SQIVND (reference sequence). This CDR3 spans 14 amino acids. After removal of 5 bases from V and 2 bases from J, the junction contained 5 bases not matched to a gene. CDR3 nucleotides: TGTGCCAGTAGTCCCGCGGGAGGACCCTACGAGCAGTACTTC. Translation gives CASSPAGGPYEQYF.

The chain is built from TRBV24-1 and TRBJ2-3; D uncertain. Germline CDR1 reads KGHDR; CDR2 reads SFDVKD. The CDR3 has 11 residues. Trimming removed 6 bases from V and 8 bases from J, with 8 bases in between. For the CDR3, the DNA is TGTGCCACCAGTATGAGTGTTACGCAGTATTTT. It codes for CATSMSVTQYF.

The rearrangement uses TRBV7-6 and TRBJ1-1; D is uncertain. The CDR3 is 13 amino acids. From germline, CDR1 is SGHVS and CDR2 FNYEAQ. Trimming left V 1 base short and J 4 bases short, with 7 bases between. Here the CDR3 DNA reads TGTGCCAGCAGCTTAGGGGAGGGCACTGAAGCTTTCTTT. Translated: CASSLGEGTEAFF.

This chain connects TRBV5-1 to TRBJ2-5, with D uncertain. The V gene's germline CDR1 is SGHRS and CDR2 YFSETQ. Trimming stripped 4 bases from V and 1 base from J, with 8 bases between. The length of the CDR3 is 13 residues. CDR3 amino acids: CASSREVQETQYF. The CDR3 region has the DNA TGCGCCAGCAGCCGAGAAGTCCAAGAGACCCAGTACTTC.

The chain uses TRBV5-5 and TRBJ1-4; weak D call: TRBD1 (6 bases). In germline, CDR1 is SGHKS, CDR2 YYEKEE (reference sequence). The CDR3 contains 18 residues. The V and J ends lost 1 base and 4 bases respectively, with 20 bases between them. This chain's CDR3 is CASSLIFGQRVGNEKLFF. The CDR3 DNA follows: TGTGCCAGCAGCTTGATTTTCGGACAGAGGGTCGGTAATGAAAAACTGTTTTTT. The full variable domain, its missing parts supplied by reference TRBV5-5 and TRBJ1-4, is DAGVTQSPTHLIKTRGQQVTLRCSPISGHKSVSWYQQVLGQGPQFIFQYYEKEERGRGNFPDRFSARQFPNYSSELNVNALLLGDSALYLCASSLIFGQRVGNEKLFFGSGTQLSVL.

The chain links TRBV29-1 to TRBJ2-2; TRBD1 matches 8 bases. The V segment lost 5 bases and the J segment 8 bases; nucleotides outside the gene matches: 10. CDR1 is SQVTM, CDR2 ANQGSEA, per germline. This CDR3 comprises 14 residues. The CDR3 DNA reads TGCAGCGTTCCCTCCAAGGACAGGGTGGGGGAGCTGTTTTTT. The encoded protein is CSVPSKDRVGELFF.

CDR3 in DNA: TGTGCCAGCAGCTTTGTGACCGGGGGAACTAGCGGGAAACAAGAGACCCAGTACTTC. It codes for CASSFVTGGTSGKQETQYF. The chain is built from TRBV7-8 and TRBJ2-5; 10 bases are shared with TRBD2. The CDR3 has 19 amino acids. Losses at the gene ends were 3 bases for V and 2 bases for J; bases not matched to a gene: 15. The germline V gene has CDR1 SGHVS and CDR2 FQNEAQ.

The chain employs TRBV7-9 and TRBJ2-1, with 7 bases that match TRBD1. The CDR3 spans 15 residues. The ends lost 7 bases at V and 4 bases at J; junction bases unmatched: 10. Looked up from germline, CDR1 is SEHNR and CDR2 is FQNEAQ (reference sequence). CDR3 bases: TGTGCCAGCACCGAGACAGGGAAAATATACAATGAGCAGTTCTTC. As protein: CASTETGKIYNEQFF.